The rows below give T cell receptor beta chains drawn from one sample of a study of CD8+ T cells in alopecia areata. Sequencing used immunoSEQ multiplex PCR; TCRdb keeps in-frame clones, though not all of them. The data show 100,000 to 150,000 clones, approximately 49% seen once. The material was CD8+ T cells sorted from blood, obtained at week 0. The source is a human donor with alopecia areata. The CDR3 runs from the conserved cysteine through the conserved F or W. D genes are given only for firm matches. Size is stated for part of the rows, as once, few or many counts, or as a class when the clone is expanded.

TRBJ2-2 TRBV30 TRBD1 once CAWSRDSNTGELFF TGTGCCTGGAGTCGGGACAGTAACACCGGGGAGCTGTTTTTT
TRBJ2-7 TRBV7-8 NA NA CASSLDQSKPSYEQYF TGTGCCAGCAGCTTAGACCAGTCTAAACCTTCCTACGAGCAGTACTTC
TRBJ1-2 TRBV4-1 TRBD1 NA CASSQEEGQEYGYTF TGCGCCAGCAGCCAAGAGGAGGGACAGGAGTATGGCTACACCTTC
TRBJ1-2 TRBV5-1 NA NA CASSSPPYGYTF TGCGCCAGCAGCTCCCCTCCCTATGGCTACACCTTC
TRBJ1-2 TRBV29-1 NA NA CSVGDTYGYTF TGCAGCGTTGGAGACACCTATGGCTACACCTTC
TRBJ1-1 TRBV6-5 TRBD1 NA CASSPDRDWDTEAFF TGTGCCAGCAGTCCGGACAGGGACTGGGACACTGAAGCTTTCTTT
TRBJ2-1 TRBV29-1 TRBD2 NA CSVEGLATSNEQFF TGCAGCGTTGAAGGACTAGCGACGTCCAATGAGCAGTTCTTC
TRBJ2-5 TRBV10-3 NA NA CAITPGFQETQYF TGTGCCATCACCCCGGGGTTTCAAGAGACCCAGTACTTC
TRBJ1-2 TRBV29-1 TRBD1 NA CSDLRGRADGYTF TGCAGCGACCTCAGGGGGCGCGCGGATGGCTACACCTTC
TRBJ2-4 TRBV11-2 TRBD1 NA CASSLGTGARMSIQYF TGTGCCAGCAGCTTGGGGACAGGGGCCCGAATGAGCATTCAGTACTTC
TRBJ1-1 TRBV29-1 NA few CSVEDRTDTMNTEAFF TGCAGCGTTGAAGATCGGACGGATACAATGAACACTGAAGCTTTCTTT
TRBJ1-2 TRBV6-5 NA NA CASSDDRSYGYTF TGTGCCAGCAGTGACGACAGGTCGTATGGCTACACCTTC
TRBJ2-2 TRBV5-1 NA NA CASSLALVRAYTGELFF TGCGCCAGCAGCTTGGCCCTTGTCAGGGCTTACACCGGGGAGCTGTTTTTT
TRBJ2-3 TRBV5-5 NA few CASSHDRSTDTQYF TGTGCCAGCAGCCATGACAGGTCCACAGATACGCAGTATTTT
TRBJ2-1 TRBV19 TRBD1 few CASSPRDRSEQFF TGTGCCAGTAGTCCTCGGGACAGAAGCGAGCAGTTCTTC
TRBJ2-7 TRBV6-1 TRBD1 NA CASSLTGQQTYEQYF TGTGCCAGCAGTCTAACGGGACAGCAAACCTACGAGCAGTACTTC
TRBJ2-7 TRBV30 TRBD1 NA CAWSGDRGHEQYF TGTGCCTGGAGCGGGGACAGGGGTCACGAGCAGTACTTC
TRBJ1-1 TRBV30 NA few CAWSRDLEAFF TGTGCCTGGAGTCGGGACCTCGAAGCTTTCTTT
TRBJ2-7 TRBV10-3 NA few CAISESPGESSYEQYF TGTGCCATCAGTGAGTCTCCAGGGGAAAGCTCCTACGAGCAGTACTTC
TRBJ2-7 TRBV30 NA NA CAWSVGLYEQYF TGTGCCTGGAGTGTAGGCCTATACGAGCAGTACTTC
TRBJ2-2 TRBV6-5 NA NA CASSYEGPRGTGELFF TGTGCCAGCAGTTATGAGGGACCCCGGGGCACCGGGGAGCTGTTTTTT
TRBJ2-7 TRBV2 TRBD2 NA CASRLAGEHYEQYF TGTGCCAGCCGACTAGCGGGGGAACACTACGAGCAGTACTTC
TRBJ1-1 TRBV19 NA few CASSITTDHEAFF TGTGCCAGTAGTATCACCACGGACCATGAGGCTTTCTTT
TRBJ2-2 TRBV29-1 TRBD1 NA CSVEDLKGARNTGELFF TGCAGCGTTGAAGACTTGAAGGGGGCGAGAAACACCGGGGAGCTGTTTTTT
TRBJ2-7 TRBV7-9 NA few CASSLSGASYEQYF TGTGCCAGCAGCTTATCTGGGGCCTCCTACGAGCAGTACTTC
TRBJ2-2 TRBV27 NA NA CASSLPRGELFF TGTGCCAGCAGTTTACCCCGGGGGGAGCTGTTTTTT
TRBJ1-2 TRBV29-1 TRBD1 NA CSGGTASYGYTF TGCAGCGGTGGGACAGCGAGCTATGGCTACACCTTC
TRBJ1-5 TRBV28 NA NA CASSRSSQPQHF TGTGCCAGCAGTCGATCATCACAGCCCCAGCATTTT
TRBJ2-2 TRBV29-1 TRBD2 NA CSVEDPTSGSNTGELFF TGCAGCGTTGAAGATCCTACTAGCGGGTCGAACACCGGGGAGCTGTTTTTT
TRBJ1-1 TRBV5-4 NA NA CASSLGAGLTEAFF TGTGCCAGCAGCTTAGGGGCAGGCCTCACTGAAGCTTTCTTT
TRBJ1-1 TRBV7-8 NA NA CASSLAQGDGATEAFF TGTGCCAGCAGCTTAGCACAGGGTGATGGCGCCACTGAAGCTTTCTTT
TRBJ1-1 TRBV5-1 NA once CASSLEGLTEAFF TGCGCCAGCAGCTTGGAAGGACTCACTGAAGCTTTCTTT
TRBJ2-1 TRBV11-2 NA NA CASSEGGPEQFF TGTGCCAGCAGCGAGGGGGGCCCTGAGCAGTTCTTC
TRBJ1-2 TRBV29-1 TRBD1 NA CSVDLTGNYGYTF TGCAGCGTTGATTTGACAGGGAACTATGGCTACACCTTC
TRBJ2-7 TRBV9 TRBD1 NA CASSVGDSLEQYF TGTGCCAGCAGCGTAGGGGACAGCCTCGAGCAGTACTTC
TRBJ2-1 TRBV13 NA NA CASSDMSQLYNEQFF TGTGCCAGCAGCGACATGTCCCAATTATACAATGAGCAGTTCTTC
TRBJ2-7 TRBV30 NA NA CAWSETTYEQYF TGTGCCTGGAGTGAAACCACCTACGAGCAGTACTTC
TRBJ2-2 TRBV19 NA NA CASSISEGAYTGELFF TGTGCCAGTAGTATATCGGAGGGAGCATACACCGGGGAGCTGTTTTTT
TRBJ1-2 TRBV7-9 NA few CASSFLRHYGYTF TGTGCCAGCAGCTTTTTGAGGCACTATGGCTACACCTTC
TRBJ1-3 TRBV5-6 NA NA CASSGDDSSGNTIYF TGTGCCAGCAGCGGCGATGACAGCTCTGGAAACACCATATATTTT
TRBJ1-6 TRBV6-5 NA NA CASSYLDSNSPLHF TGTGCCAGCAGTTACCTAGACAGTAATTCACCCCTCCACTTT
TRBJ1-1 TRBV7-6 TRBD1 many CASSLAGTGGNTEAFF TGTGCCAGCAGCTTAGCCGGGACAGGGGGGAACACTGAAGCTTTCTTT
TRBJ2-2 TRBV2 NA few CASVSWLNGELFF TGTGCCAGCGTGAGCTGGTTGAACGGGGAGCTGTTTTTT
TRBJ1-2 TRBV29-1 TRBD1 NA CSVGSDRVDGYTF TGCAGCGTTGGATCGGACAGGGTCGATGGCTACACCTTC
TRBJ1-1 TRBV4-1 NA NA CASSQPTGLNTEAFF TGCGCCAGCAGCCAACCGACAGGTTTGAACACTGAAGCTTTCTTT
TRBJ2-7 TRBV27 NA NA CASSDGAGVNEQYF TGTGCCAGCAGCGACGGGGCAGGGGTGAACGAGCAGTACTTC
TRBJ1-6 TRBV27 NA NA CASSLSAGYNSPLHF TGTGCCAGCAGTTTATCGGCAGGTTATAATTCACCCCTCCACTTT
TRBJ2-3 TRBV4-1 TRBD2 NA CASSQGIAGRTDTQYF TGCGCCAGCAGCCAAGGGATAGCGGGTCGCACAGATACGCAGTATTTT
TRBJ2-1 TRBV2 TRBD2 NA CASPGLARYNEQFF TGTGCCAGCCCGGGACTAGCGCGATACAATGAGCAGTTCTTC
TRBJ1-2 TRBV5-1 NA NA CASSLVRDNYGYTF TGCGCCAGCAGCTTGGTCCGAGATAACTATGGCTACACCTTC
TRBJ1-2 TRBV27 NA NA CASSPLAGSYGYTF TGTGCCAGCAGTCCTCTTGCAGGGAGCTATGGCTACACCTTC
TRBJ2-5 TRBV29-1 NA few CSVLQETQYF TGCAGCGTGCTCCAAGAGACCCAGTACTTC
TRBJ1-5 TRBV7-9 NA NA CASSPGGTWGQPQHF TGTGCCAGCAGCCCCGGGGGGACCTGGGGACAGCCCCAGCATTTT
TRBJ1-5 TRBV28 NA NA CASSLGGFHQPQHF TGTGCCAGCAGCCTGGGCGGGTTTCATCAGCCCCAGCATTTT
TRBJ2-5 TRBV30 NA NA CAWENGAQETQYF TGTGCCTGGGAAAACGGGGCCCAAGAGACCCAGTACTTC
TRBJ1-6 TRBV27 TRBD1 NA CASSPLNRGNNSPLHF TGTGCCAGCAGTCCTTTGAACAGGGGGAATAATTCACCCCTCCACTTT
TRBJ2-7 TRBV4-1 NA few CASSLRDTDEQYF TGCGCCAGCAGCCTCCGGGACACAGACGAGCAGTACTTC
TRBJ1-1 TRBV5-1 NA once CASSLALGNTEAFF TGCGCCAGCAGCTTGGCCCTGGGCAACACTGAAGCTTTCTTT
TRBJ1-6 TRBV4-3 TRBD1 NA CASSQDRGCSPLHF TGCGCCAGCAGCCAGGACAGGGGATGTTCACCCCTCCACTTT